A selection of T cell receptor beta chains follows, all from one sample in a study of T cells after yellow fever vaccination. From the 5' RACE reads, TCRdb called clonotypes with MiXCR, one entry per CDR3 protein. The data hold 620,000 or so distinct CDR3 sequences, with roughly 12% observed a single time. The source material was PBMCs, sampled on the day of the yellow fever booster vaccination. The receptors originated from a man in his thirties or forties who received the YFV17D yellow fever vaccine. CDR3s include the opening cysteine and the closing phenylalanine or tryptophan. A D gene is named only where the DNA matches it firmly. Expanded clones are given a class, and other clones once, few, many or no size at all.

. TRBJ2-7 TRBV12-3/TRBV12-4 TRBD2 CASSLFGGVGTYEQYF TGTGCCAGCAGTTTATTCGGGGGGGTAGGGACCTACGAGCAGTACTTC
. TRBJ2-7 TRBV4-2 . CASSRVGSSYEQYF TGTGCCAGCAGTCGGGTGGGAAGCTCCTACGAGCAGTACTTC
few TRBJ1-6 TRBV27 . CASSLRTDSYNSPLHF TGTGCCAGCAGTTTAAGGACAGACTCCTATAATTCACCCCTCCACTTT
. TRBJ1-4 TRBV19 . CATAPRKGEKLFF TGTGCCACGGCGCCTCGTAAGGGCGAAAAACTGTTTTTT
. TRBJ2-3 TRBV4-2 TRBD2 CASSQGLAGTRGADTQYF TGTGCCAGCAGCCAGGGACTAGCGGGAACCCGGGGCGCAGATACGCAGTATTTT
. TRBJ2-4 TRBV4-1 TRBD2 CASSQAGTSGTQNIQYF TGCGCCAGCAGCCAGGCTGGGACTAGCGGGACCCAAAACATTCAGTACTTC
few TRBJ2-1 TRBV20-1 . CSARLPGPNNEQFF TGCAGTGCTAGACTTCCGGGACCGAACAATGAGCAGTTCTTC
. TRBJ1-5 TRBV7-9 . CASSPTGLSNQPPHF TGTGCCAGCAGCCCGACGGGGCTGAGCAATCAGCCCCCGCATTTT
. TRBJ2-7 TRBV7-2 . CASSSGREYEQYF TGTGCCAGCAGCTCGGGACGCGAGTACGAGCAGTACTTC
. TRBJ2-5 TRBV6-2/TRBV6-3 TRBD2 CASSLPGGSETQYF TGTGCCAGCAGCCTACCGGGAGGGTCAGAGACCCAGTACTTC